This TCR beta chain was observed in a study of blood T cell repertoires in COVID-19. The CDR3 totals 12 residues. Germline loops: CDR1 ENHRY, CDR2 SYGVKD. V lost 6 bases and J 6 bases, leaving 9 bases between the germline ends. TCRdb's copy holds only in-frame clones and misses some; the assay was immunoSEQ multiplex PCR. The table has 110,000 or so clones, approximately 90% seen once. This sequence was found in a human donor with acute or convalescent COVID-19. The donor label of this sample is uncertain. The chain couples TRBV10-3 to TRBJ1-5; D ambiguous. The sequenced sample was peripheral blood. The CDR3 loop reads CAISREGQPQHF. CDR3 DNA sequence: TGTGCCATCAGCCGAGAGGGTCAGCCCCAGCATTTT.